This T cell receptor (beta chain) appears in the sequencing data of a study of human T cells and chemical hapten exposure. On the study more broadly: Patients having alopecia areata, totalis or universalis were mostly female.

Study observations and caveats: Alopecia in the donors means their immune response may deviate from healthy people's. The number of TCRs above 1 in 1000 frequency did not change after DPC sensitization.

V dropped 3 bases and J dropped 4 bases, with 13 bases sitting between them. Germline CDR1 is LNHDA and CDR2 is SQIVND (reference sequence). CDR3 length: 15 residues. On this clonotype: Antigen specificity is unknown.

Time point of the sample: pre-sensitization, week 0. As to treatment: therapeutic diphenylcyclopropenone sensitization with weekly scalp DPC. The study drew its donors from alopecia patients who were 18 to 70 years old and suitable for DPC. TCRdb reprocessed the RACE reads via MiXCR and lists one record per CDR3 protein. Here the sample spans 80,000 to 100,000 distinct CDR3 sequences, about 8.9% being singletons. The sample consisted of whole blood, taken in connection with sensitization to the hapten diphenylcyclopropenone (DPC). The clonotype originates from a woman in her 40s with alopecia areata. Some clones in this sample may be carry-over from other donors' samples. This chain uses TRBV19 with TRBJ1-5; D is unresolved. CDR3 amino acids: CASSIPSITNQPQHF. CDR3 DNA sequence: TGTGCCAGTAGTATTCCCTCTATCACTAATCAGCCCCAGCATTTT.